This entry concerns a single T cell receptor beta chain. The data are from a study of blood T cell repertoires in COVID-19. Study details: COVID-19 samples collected from the United States, Italy and Spain covered acute and convalescent phases.

Germline trimming cut 1 base from V and 2 bases from J; bases unmatched to any gene: 7. The germline gives CDR1 SGHAT, CDR2 FQNNGV. The CDR3 runs to 16 residues. Authors' analysis steps: Cell counts per sample came from amplifying reference gene primers. The table came from immunoSEQ multiplex PCR; TCRdb's copy has only in-frame clones and leaves some out. V and J calls and clone size are copied from that table; D and trimming were computed from the DNA. The profile covers some 76,000 clones, with around 91% appearing a single time and approximately 5.3% taken by the ten largest. The chain combines TRBV11-2 with TRBJ2-5; 7 bases are a match to TRBD2. Input material: peripheral blood. This receptor was identified in a human donor in a cohort sampled during active COVID-19. CDR3 nucleotide sequence: TGTGCCAGCAGCTTAGTTGTCGCCGGGGGGCAAGAGACCCAGTACTTC. It encodes CASSLVVAGGQETQYF. The full variable domain, rest sourced from reference TRBV11-2 and TRBJ2-5, is EAGVAQSPRYKIIEKRQSVAFWCNPISGHATLYWYQQILGQGPKLLIQFQNNGVVDDSQLPKDRFSAERLKGVDSTLKIQPAKLEDSAVYLCASSLVVAGGQETQYFGPGTRLLVL.